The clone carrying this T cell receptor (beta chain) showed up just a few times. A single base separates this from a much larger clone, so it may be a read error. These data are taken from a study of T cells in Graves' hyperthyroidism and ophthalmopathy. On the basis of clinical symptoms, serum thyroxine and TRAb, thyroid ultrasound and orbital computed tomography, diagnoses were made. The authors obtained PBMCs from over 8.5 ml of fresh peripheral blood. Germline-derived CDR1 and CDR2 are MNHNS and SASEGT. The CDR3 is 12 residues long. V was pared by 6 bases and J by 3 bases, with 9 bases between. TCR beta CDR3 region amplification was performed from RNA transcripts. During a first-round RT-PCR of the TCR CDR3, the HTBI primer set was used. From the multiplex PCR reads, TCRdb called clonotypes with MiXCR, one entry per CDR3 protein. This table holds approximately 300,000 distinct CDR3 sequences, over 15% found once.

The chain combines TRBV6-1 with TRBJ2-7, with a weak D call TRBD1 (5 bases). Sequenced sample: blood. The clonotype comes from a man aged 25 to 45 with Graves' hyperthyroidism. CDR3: CASSTDNYEQYF. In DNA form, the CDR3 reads TGTGCCAGCAGCACGGACAACTACGAGCAGTACTTC.